This T cell receptor beta chain was recovered during a study of T cells after yellow fever vaccination. Study results and caveats: Researchers noted that a small share of clonotypes showed up in both CD4 and CD8 compartments.

TCRdb independently ran MiXCR on the 5' RACE reads; one entry per CDR3 protein. The table has over 200,000 distinct CDR3 sequences, about 7% seen once. With regard to this clonotype: What it recognizes is unknown.

The CDR3 runs 15 residues. The germline V gene has CDR1 DFQATT and CDR2 SNEGSKA (reference sequence). With 3 bases removed from V and 0 bases from J, the gap between germline ends came to 15 bases. This TCR came from a man between 25 and 39 years old who received the YFV17D yellow fever vaccine. The sequences come from CD4+ T cells sorted from PBMCs, collected on the day of the yellow fever booster vaccination. The J gene is TRBJ2-7, the V gene TRBV20-1, with D perhaps matching TRBD2 (7 bases). In DNA form, the CDR3 reads TGCAGTGCTAGCCGCGGGGGCCACAGCTCCTACGAGCAGTACTTC. Encoded protein: CSASRGGHSSYEQYF.